One sample yielded the 27 T cell receptor beta chains listed below, sequenced in a study of identical twins. TCRdb processed the 5' RACE reads anew with MiXCR; each CDR3 protein has one entry. The table includes some 730,000 distinct CDR3 sequences, about 20% detected once. These data were likewise used in another study, on T cells expressing NK-cell markers.

What was sequenced was PBMCs. Every receptor here comes from a woman between 18 and 29 years old in good health.

The chain carries TRBV5-4 and TRBJ2-7; D might be TRBD2 (6 bases). Germline CDR1 and CDR2: SGHNT and YYREEE (reference sequence). This CDR3 spans 15 amino acids. Trimming cost V 1 base and J 2 bases, with 13 bases left between them. The DNA of the CDR3 is TGTGCCAGCAGCTTGTCCCCGTCGGGGGCCTACGAGCAGTACTTC. Amino acid sequence: CASSLSPSGAYEQYF.

The rearrangement joins TRBV11-1 to TRBJ2-7; 8 nucleotides match TRBD1. Losses at the gene ends were 4 bases for V and 3 bases for J; bases not matched to a gene: 8. CDR3 length: 15 amino acids. The germline gives CDR1 SGHAT, CDR2 FQDESV (reference sequence). The CDR3 nucleotides are TGTGCCAGCAGCTCCCCCGGGACAGGAGACTACGAGCAGTACTTC. Its protein is CASSSPGTGDYEQYF. Full variable domain (remainder filled in from reference TRBV11-1 and TRBJ2-7): EAEVAQSPRYKITEKSQAVAFWCDPISGHATLYWYRQILGQGPELLVQFQDESVVDDSQLPKDRFSAERLKGVDSTLKIQPAELGDSAMYLCASSSPGTGDYEQYFGPGTRLTVT.

This clonotype was recorded a few times. The gene calls are TRBV20-1 and TRBJ1-1; D gene ambiguous. The length of the CDR3 is 15 residues. CDR1 is DFQATT and CDR2 is SNEGSKA in the germline V gene (reference sequence). Trimming took off 5 bases at V and 3 bases at J, with 19 bases between the two ends. The CDR3 DNA sequence: TGCAGTGCTCGCCGCGGTGTTGGGTCTTACACTGAAGCTTTCTTT. It is translated as CSARRGVGSYTEAFF.

V gene TRBV6-1 combines with J gene TRBJ2-4; weak D call: TRBD1 (6 bases). Trimming left V 6 bases short and J 4 bases short, with 16 bases between. Germline V gene sequence: CDR1 MNHNS, CDR2 SASEGT. The CDR3 is made up of 15 amino acids. CDR3 bases: TGTGCCAGCAGCCTCCGGGACACCACTAAAAACATTCAGTACTTC. It yields the protein CASSLRDTTKNIQYF.

This clonotype has ten or more counts. The chain joins TRBV20-1 to TRBJ2-1, with TRBD2 matching over 10 bases. This CDR3 is 15 amino acids long. Per germline, CDR1 DFQATT and CDR2 SNEGSKA (reference sequence). The trim removed 6 bases at V and 0 bases at J, leaving 5 bases unmatched. CDR3 DNA: TGCAGTGCACGACTAGCGGGTGGCTCCTACAATGAGCAGTTCTTC. Translating gives CSARLAGGSYNEQFF.

A few counts support this clonotype. The chain joins TRBV29-1 to TRBJ1-2, with D perhaps TRBD1 (5 bases). CDR3 length: 12 residues. Germline CDR1 is SQVTM and CDR2 is ANQGSEA. V lost 1 base, J lost 8 bases, and 11 bases lay in between. The CDR3 DNA follows: TGCAGCGTTGAAGGTCGGGACCTGGGCTACACCTTC. It translates to CSVEGRDLGYTF.

This clonotype was observed a handful of times. This chain links TRBV19 with TRBJ1-2; D is perhaps TRBD1 (5 bases). The V and J ends lost 5 bases and 7 bases respectively, with 14 bases between them. Germline V lookup: CDR1 LNHDA, CDR2 SQIVND (reference sequence). The CDR3 is made up of 13 amino acids. The CDR3 protein is CASSRGRSFGYTF. The CDR3 DNA follows: TGTGCCAGTAGTCGGGGCAGGTCCTTTGGCTACACCTTC. Full variable domain (outside the CDR3, taken from reference TRBV19 and TRBJ1-2): DGGITQSPKYLFRKEGQNVTLSCEQNLNHDAMYWYRQDPGQGLRLIYYSQIVNDFQKGDIAEGYSVSREKKESFPLTVTSAQKNPTAFYLCASSRGRSFGYTFGSGTRLTVV.

The V and J genes are TRBV5-5 and TRBJ2-5, with D perhaps TRBD1 or TRBD2 (5 bases each). CDR3 length equals 15 residues. CDR1 and CDR2 from the germline V gene are SGHKS and YYEKEE (reference sequence). The V end was cut by 3 bases, the J end by 5 bases, with 17 bases between. CDR3 amino acids: CASSWAGAFGETQYF. CDR3 nucleotide sequence: TGTGCCAGCAGCTGGGCCGGGGCGTTCGGGGAGACCCAGTACTTC.

This clonotype was seen only a few times. The chain couples TRBV12-3 or TRBV12-4 to TRBJ2-3; weak D call: TRBD1 (6 bases). CDR3 length: 15 residues. V lost 6 bases and J lost 1, with 14 bases in between. The DNA for the CDR3 is TGTGCCAGCAGGGGACACCTCCTGCGCACAGATACGCAGTATTTT. It yields the protein CASRGHLLRTDTQYF.

The count of this clonotype is one. The J gene is TRBJ2-7, the V gene TRBV18; D is possibly TRBD2 (6 bases). Germline V gene sequence: CDR1 KGHSH, CDR2 LQKENI. CDR3 length: 15 amino acids. Trimming shortened V by 3 bases and J by 6 bases, and 18 bases separated the two germline ends. CDR3 DNA sequence: TGTGCCAGCTCACCCGGGGAGGTCGGAGCCCTCGAGCAGTACTTC. Amino acids: CASSPGEVGALEQYF.

This clonotype has just a few counts. The chain combines TRBV20-1 with TRBJ2-5, with 10 nucleotides matching TRBD2. The V gene end was trimmed by 6 bases and the J gene end by 1 base; junction bases not matched to a gene: 5. The CDR3 contains 14 residues. Germline V gene lookup returns CDR1 DFQATT and CDR2 SNEGSKA (reference sequence). The CDR3 protein is CSAPIAGGQETQYF. The CDR3, as DNA: TGCAGTGCCCCTATAGCGGGAGGCCAAGAGACCCAGTACTTC.

The V gene is TRBV7-6, the J gene TRBJ2-3; D is perhaps TRBD2 (5 bases). CDR3 length equals 16 residues. The germline CDR1 and CDR2 sequences are SGHVS and FNYEAQ. Trimming cost V 2 bases and J 1 base, with 13 bases left between them. CDR3 DNA: TGTGCCAGCAGCTTATATTCCAGAGCGGGCACAGATACGCAGTATTTT. Translating gives CASSLYSRAGTDTQYF. The full variable domain, rest sourced from reference TRBV7-6 and TRBJ2-3, is GAGVSQSPRYKVTKRGQDVALRCDPISGHVSLYWYRQALGQGPEFLTYFNYEAQQDKSGLPNDRFSAERPEGSISTLTIQRTEQRDSAMYRCASSLYSRAGTDTQYFGPGTRLTVL.

V is TRBV2 and J is TRBJ1-5; D is uncertain. This CDR3 contains 12 residues. The V end was cut by 4 bases, the J end by 11 bases, with 12 bases between. The germline CDR1 and CDR2 sequences are SNHLY and FYNNEI. CDR3 sequence reads: CASSVRERAQHF. CDR3 sequence (DNA): TGTGCCAGCAGTGTCCGGGAGAGGGCCCAGCATTTT.

V gene TRBV7-9 combines with J gene TRBJ1-2; D is unresolved. V gave up 2 bases and J gave up 7 bases, with 11 bases separating them. Germline V gives CDR1 SEHNR, CDR2 FQNEAQ (reference sequence). This CDR3 region has 13 residues. CDR3 nucleotide sequence: TGTGCCAGCAGCTTACTGGGCGACTCTGGCTACACCTTC. Translating it yields CASSLLGDSGYTF. Together with reference TRBV7-9 and TRBJ1-2, the CDR3 gives the full variable domain: DTGVSQNPRHKITKRGQNVTFRCDPISEHNRLYWYRQTLGQGPEFLTYFQNEAQLEKSRLLSDRFSAERPKGSFSTLEIQRTEQGDSAMYLCASSLLGDSGYTFGSGTRLTVV.

J is TRBJ1-1 and V is TRBV12-3 or TRBV12-4; possibly TRBD1 for D (5 bases). The V end was cut by 6 bases, the J end by 1 base, with 15 bases between. The CDR3 runs to 15 residues. The CDR3 region has the DNA TGTGCCAGCAGGGCTCTGGGACTGCCGAACACTGAAGCTTTCTTT. Translating gives CASRALGLPNTEAFF.

This clonotype was seen a few times. The chain combines TRBV25-1 with TRBJ2-7; D might be TRBD2 (7 bases). Germline CDR1 reads MGHDK; CDR2 reads SYGVNS. The V and J ends lost 6 bases and 0 bases respectively, with 24 bases between them. This CDR3 is 18 amino acids long. As DNA, the CDR3 is TGTGCCAGCAGGCCCCAAGTATCTCAAGCGGGACACTCCTACGAGCAGTACTTC. Its translation: CASRPQVSQAGHSYEQYF.

The chain links TRBV6-5 to TRBJ2-1; a possible D gene is TRBD1 (6 bases). V shed 2 bases and J shed 9 bases, with 23 bases lying between them. CDR1 is MNHEY and CDR2 is SVGAGI in the germline V gene. CDR3 length equals 17 residues. CDR3 protein: CASSYKGGGSRAIEQFF. As DNA, the CDR3 is TGTGCCAGCAGTTACAAAGGGGGTGGTAGCCGAGCGATTGAGCAGTTCTTC.

This clonotype was seen many times. V usage is TRBV7-7 and J usage is TRBJ2-2; no clear D gene. Germline V CDR1 and CDR2: SSHAT, FNYEAQ (reference sequence). V was trimmed by 2 bases and J by 0 bases, leaving 4 bases between them. This CDR3 comprises 14 residues. This CDR3 is CASSLLANTGELFF. The CDR3 bases are TGTGCCAGCAGCTTATTAGCGAACACCGGGGAGCTGTTTTTT. Variable domain in full (rest from reference TRBV7-7 and TRBJ2-2): GAGVSQSPRYKVTKRGQDVTLRCDPISSHATLYWYQQALGQGPEFLTYFNYEAQPDKSGLPSDRFSAERPEGSISTLTIQRTEQRDSAMYRCASSLLANTGELFFGEGSRLTVL.

This clonotype was picked up a small number of times. V is TRBV20-1 and J is TRBJ2-3; 7 positions match TRBD2. CDR1 and CDR2 from the germline V gene are DFQATT and SNEGSKA (reference sequence). The CDR3 has 15 amino acids. With V trimmed by 5 bases and J by 0 bases, 8 bases remained unmatched. CDR3 amino acids: CSAPTSWLSTDTQYF. CDR3 sequence (DNA): TGCAGTGCTCCGACTAGCTGGCTTAGCACAGATACGCAGTATTTT.

This clonotype was seen a few times. This chain uses TRBV4-2 with TRBJ2-7, with no clear D. CDR3 length: 13 residues. V was cut by 1 base and J by 4 bases, with 8 bases left in between. Germline V gene sequence: CDR1 LGHNA, CDR2 YNFKEQ. This chain's CDR3 is CASSQVGEYEQYF. The DNA for the CDR3 is TGTGCCAGCAGCCAAGTAGGCGAGTACGAGCAGTACTTC.

This clonotype was seen more than once but under ten times. The chain has TRBV12-3 or TRBV12-4 and TRBJ2-2; D is perhaps TRBD1 or TRBD2 (5 bases each). V was trimmed by 4 bases and J by 1 base, leaving 10 bases between them. The CDR3 sequence is 15 residues long. CDR3 amino acids: CASSSGALNTGELFF. CDR3 nucleotides: TGTGCCAGCAGTTCCGGGGCCCTGAACACCGGGGAGCTGTTTTTT.

The rearrangement links TRBV29-1 to TRBJ2-7; the D gene could be TRBD1 or TRBD2 (5 bases each). The CDR3 runs to 12 residues. V was shortened by 6 bases and J by 3 bases, with 12 bases between the two germline ends. Germline V gene lookup returns CDR1 SQVTM and CDR2 ANQGSEA. In nucleotides, the CDR3 is TGCAGCGTCAGGGTTGGAGGCTACGAGCAGTACTTC. It translates to CSVRVGGYEQYF.

This clonotype was seen more than once but under ten times. CDR3 amino acids: CSSHRGLDEQFF. The CDR3 nucleotides are TGCAGCTCCCACAGGGGACTGGATGAGCAGTTCTTC. The chain combines TRBV29-1 with TRBJ2-1; possibly TRBD1 for D (7 bases). In germline, CDR1 is SQVTM, CDR2 ANQGSEA. CDR3 length: 12 residues. V was pared by 8 bases and J by 8 bases, with 16 bases between.

This clonotype was detected only a few times. V gene TRBV11-2 combines with J gene TRBJ1-2, with no clear D. The CDR3 sequence is 11 residues long. The germline V and J ends were trimmed by 6 bases and 8 bases, with 10 bases remaining between them. Germline V gene sequence: CDR1 SGHAT, CDR2 FQNNGV. Here the CDR3 DNA reads TGTGCCAGCAGGTACGGGTTCGGCTACACCTTC. It translates to CASRYGFGYTF.

CDR3 sequence reads: CASSGTSGRDTQYF. The CDR3, as DNA: TGTGCCAGCAGCGGGACTAGCGGGCGAGATACGCAGTATTTT. The chain joins TRBV25-1 to TRBJ2-3, with TRBD2 matching over 12 bases. With 6 bases clipped from V and 5 bases from J, the junction kept 3 bases outside the gene matches. The germline gives CDR1 MGHDK, CDR2 SYGVNS. The CDR3 extends over 14 amino acids.

The chain is built from TRBV5-1 and TRBJ2-3; 9 bases are shared with TRBD1. Germline CDR1 is SGHRS and CDR2 is YFSETQ. V lost 6 bases, J lost 3 bases, and 5 bases stayed unmatched. This CDR3 comprises 14 residues. The DNA for the CDR3 is TGCGCCAGCACGACGGGACAGGGAACAGATACGCAGTATTTT. Translation gives CASTTGQGTDTQYF.

The rearrangement links TRBV7-3 to TRBJ2-6; no definite D call. CDR3 size: 15 residues. Trimming shortened V by 5 bases and J by 0 bases, and 8 bases separated the two germline ends. The germline V gene has CDR1 SGHTA and CDR2 FQGTGA. The CDR3 DNA follows: TGTGCCAGCAGCCAACGGGTCTCTGGGGCCAACGTCCTGACTTTC. Its translation is CASSQRVSGANVLTF.